This T cell receptor (beta chain) was recovered during a study of blood T cells in healthy people across ages (dated by TCRdb to between 2014 and 2017). For context, the study as a whole: In model experiments, template switching captured about one uniquely barcoded TCR beta cDNA molecule for every two T cells. To track age-related changes in TCR beta repertoire diversity, the study relied on deep sequencing normalized with unique cDNA molecular identifiers. Donors were grouped into four age groups: young (average roughly 17 years), middle-aged (39), aged (about 60) and long-lived (just over 80). Donors of different ages were randomly distributed across sequencing lanes to avoid experimental bias. Two additional independent replicas of 1 million unique cDNA reads from the same blood draw were analyzed for two donors (one aged 18 to 30 and one aged 80 or older). Overall study results and their limits: Observed TCR beta diversity per million T cells fell roughly linearly with age, and a significant reduction was already apparent by age roughly 40. The long-lived group showed more naive CD4+ T cells, fewer expanded clones and increased TCR diversity than the aged group, suggesting age selection. Estimates of total diversity based on one million sequenced T cells were regarded as lower bounds and as underestimates. A strong correlation was found between observed TCR beta diversity and the percentage of naive T cells measured by flow cytometry. Since profiling was done on bulk unsorted PBMCs, naive and antigen-experienced compartments could not be conclusively compared. Because donor CMV infection status was unknown, age-related changes in expanded clonotypes were potentially confounded.

The approximately 39 donors, aged 6 to 90 years, were systemically healthy Caucasian individuals from Russia. Approximately 9.3 milliliters of peripheral blood were drawn from each donor into EDTA-treated Vacutainer tubes. Ficoll-Paque density-gradient centrifugation was used to isolate PBMCs, with at least 6.5 million per sample. Trizol reagent was used to extract total RNA from the PBMCs, yielding at least 5.5 micrograms per sample. The percentages of naive CD45RAhigh/CD27high T cells were determined by flow cytometry on a PBMC aliquot from every donor. With respect to this clonotype: Its binding antigen is unknown. Nothing much larger sits one base from this clone, and base qualities are not available.

The library was built by means of 5' RACE. A second PCR of about 6 to 11 cycles was performed with a sample-barcoded 5' primer and a J-beta primer mix. A template-switch 5' adaptor carrying 12 random nucleotides introduced a unique molecular identifier onto each TCR beta cDNA molecule. Each sample yielded at least 2.5 million CDR3-containing paired-end reads. The Mint cDNA synthesis kit, primed by a TRBC-specific oligonucleotide, was used to synthesize first-strand cDNA from all RNA. All cDNA was treated with uracil-DNA glycosylase and then went through a first 18-cycle PCR with the universal primers M1SS and BC2_uni_R. Per the original workflow: Normalization of each sample was performed by random selection of 1 million high-quality reads, each carrying a distinct molecular identifier. Reads sharing molecular identifiers were discarded rather than binned into consensus sequences. MiTCR, with a Q25 quality threshold and the strictest error-elimination algorithm, was used for CDR3 identification, clonotype clustering and error correction. A nonparametric unseen species model with Euler transformation was used to estimate lower-bound total TCR beta diversity. Using fastp at Q25 and MiXCR, TCRdb reprocessed the public reads and kept productive beta chains. Entries are consolidated by CDR3 protein sequence, retaining the most common genes and DNA. These V and J calls rely on TCRdb rather than the paper's analysis. Counted in this sample were 1.8 million or so distinct CDR3 sequences; 39% of them appeared once. The ten most abundant clones make up under 25% of the sample.

There are 15 amino acids in the CDR3, from cysteine to phenylalanine inclusive. The read is trimmed to its CDR3 DNA, 45 bases read in frame from base 1. Based on the germline V gene, the CDR1 and CDR2 sequences are SGHRS and YFSETQ. V is clipped by 0 bases and J by 2 bases, and the sequence between their germline boundaries is 12 bases long. The sample comprised blood. This TCR was sampled from a human donor in good health. The chain employs TRBV5-1 and TRBJ2-7; no D gene can be assigned with confidence. The encoded CDR3 is CASSLDPLSAYEQYF. In nucleotide form, the sequence is TGCGCCAGCAGCTTGGACCCTCTTTCGGCCTACGAGCAGTACTTC. With the rest looked up from the reference TRBV5-1 and TRBJ2-7 genes rather than sequenced, the full variable domain is KAGVTQTPRYLIKTRGQQVTLSCSPISGHRSVSWYQQTPGQGLQFLFEYFSETQRNKGNFPGRFSGRQFSNSRSEMNVSTLELGDSALYLCASSLDPLSAYEQYFGPGTRLTVT.